Listed below are T cell receptor beta chains from one sample, sequenced in a study of blood T cell repertoires in COVID-19. Assay: immunoSEQ multiplex PCR; the TCRdb copy retains only in-frame clones and omits some. This sample has over 130,000 clones, with 85% found just once. The sample was peripheral blood. The receptor source for this set is a man in his fifties with acute or convalescent COVID-19. The CDR3 runs from the conserved cysteine through the conserved F or W. A D gene is named only where the DNA matches it firmly. Clone size is stated in some rows and not others, as once, few, many or a class when expanded.

TGTGCCAGCAGCTTCGGGGGCACTGAAGCTTTCTTT CASSFGGTEAFF NA NA 12 TRBJ1-1 TRBV5-5
TGTGCCAGCAGTTCCCCGCGTAGACCGGGACAGGAATACGAGCAGTACTTC CASSSPRRPGQEYEQYF NA TRBD1 17 TRBJ2-7 TRBV28
TGTGCCAGCAGTATTTCAGAGAACACTGAAGCTTTCTTT CASSISENTEAFF NA NA 13 TRBJ1-1 TRBV27
TGTGCCAGCAGTTTATTTCCGCAGGACTATGGCTACACCTTC CASSLFPQDYGYTF NA NA 14 TRBJ1-2 TRBV27
TGTGCCAGCACCCCCCCAGGGGGCTATGATAATTCACCCCTCCACTTT CASTPPGGYDNSPLHF NA TRBD1 16 TRBJ1-6 TRBV2
TGTGCCACCAGCACTTATGGGACAGATAACACTGAAGCTTTCTTT CATSTYGTDNTEAFF NA TRBD1 15 TRBJ1-1 TRBV15
TGTGCCAGCAGCCAGGTGGGGGGAGATGAAAAACTGTTTTTT CASSQVGGDEKLFF once NA 14 TRBJ1-4 TRBV4-2
TGTGCCAGCAGTGAACAGGGTGGCACTGAAGCTTTCTTT CASSEQGGTEAFF NA NA 13 TRBJ1-1 TRBV2
TGCGCCAGCAGCCAAGACACACCGGGACAGGGGGCCTATAATTCACCCCTCCACTTT CASSQDTPGQGAYNSPLHF NA TRBD1 19 TRBJ1-6 TRBV4-1
TGTGCCAGCAGCCAAAGGACTAGCGGCTACGAGCAGTACTTC CASSQRTSGYEQYF few TRBD2 14 TRBJ2-7 TRBV4-2
TGTGCCAGCAGCCTCCGCGTGAGGAGGGGCACAGATACGCAGTATTTT CASSLRVRRGTDTQYF NA NA 16 TRBJ2-3 TRBV7-8
TGTGCCAGCAGGAGTATCTCGAACACCGGGGAGCTGTTTTTT CASRSISNTGELFF NA NA 14 TRBJ2-2 TRBV6-5
TGTGCCAGCCGCCCGACAGGGGGTAAAAACTCCTATAATTCACCCCTCCACTTT CASRPTGGKNSYNSPLHF NA TRBD1 18 TRBJ1-6 TRBV27
TGTGCCAGCAGCCCGACAGAATTCTATGGCTACACCTTC CASSPTEFYGYTF NA NA 13 TRBJ1-2 TRBV28
TGTGCCACCAGCAGAGATTGGGTCCCTGGGAGCTCCTATAATTCACCCCTCCACTTT CATSRDWVPGSSYNSPLHF NA NA 19 TRBJ1-6 TRBV15
TGTGCCAGCAGCCAGGACAGGGGTCGCCCAGCTTTCTTT CASSQDRGRPAFF once TRBD1 13 TRBJ1-1 TRBV3-1/TRBV3-2